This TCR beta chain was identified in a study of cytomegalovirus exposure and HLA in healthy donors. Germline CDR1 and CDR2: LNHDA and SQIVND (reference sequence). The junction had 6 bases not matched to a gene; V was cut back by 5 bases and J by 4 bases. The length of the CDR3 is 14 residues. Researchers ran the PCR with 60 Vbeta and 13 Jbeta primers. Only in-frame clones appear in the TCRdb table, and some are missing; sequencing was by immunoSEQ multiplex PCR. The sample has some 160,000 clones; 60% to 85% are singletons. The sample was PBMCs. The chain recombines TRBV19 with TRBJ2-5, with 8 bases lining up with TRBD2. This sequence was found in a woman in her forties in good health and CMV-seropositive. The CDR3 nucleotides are TGTGCCAGTAGTGTAGCGGGGAGGAGAGAGACCCAGTACTTC. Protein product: CASSVAGRRETQYF.